The clone carrying this T cell receptor beta chain has more than one count but fewer than ten. Enrollees, about 18 to 90 years old, lived in some 24 US areas. Original processing notes: Amplification with reference gene primers provided the estimates of nucleated cell counts. Some clones are missing from TCRdb's copy, which holds only in-frame ones; the method was immunoSEQ multiplex PCR. V and J calls and clone size follow that table, whereas D and trimming were derived from the DNA. The sample carries about 340,000 clones, roughly 90% recorded once. There are 15 residues in the CDR3. Germline values: CDR1 SGDLS, CDR2 YYNGEE. The ends were cut back, 0 bases at V and 5 bases at J, with 12 bases in the middle. This entry is derived from a study of blood T cell repertoires in COVID-19.

The sequencing input was PBMCs or T cells enriched from blood (not recorded which). This TCR was sampled from a woman aged 30 to 39 who had recovered from COVID-19. V is TRBV9 and J is TRBJ1-5, with D unresolved. The CDR3 sequence is CASSVGPQEDQPQHF. The CDR3 DNA follows: TGTGCCAGCAGCGTAGGCCCCCAGGAGGATCAGCCCCAGCATTTT.